The clone carrying this TCR beta chain was observed a few times. The target antigen is unknown. The PCR employed 60 Vbeta primers together with 13 Jbeta primers. Libraries were prepared by immunoSEQ multiplex PCR; TCRdb keeps only in-frame clonotypes and omits some of them. The sample yields roughly 92,000 clones, under 9% seen once. There are 19 residues in the CDR3. J was trimmed by 0 bases and V by 3 bases; bases with no gene match: 11. Germline CDR1 WSHSY, CDR2 SAAADI. This specimen belongs to a study of cytomegalovirus exposure and HLA in healthy donors. Study background: Earlier sequencing of about 179 million T cells yielded 95 million to 120 million unique TCR beta sequences.

Findings of the study overall: In a later analysis, across HLA loci, associated TCR counts were highest for DRB1, lowest for HLA-C. In vitro data verified three CMV-associated chains as specific for CMV antigens. 87-base-pair reads could not separate some V segments, including TRBV6-2 and TRBV6-3.

This clonotype was sampled from a man between 45 and 60 years old in good health and CMV-seronegative. J is TRBJ1-6 and V is TRBV10-2; 7 bases align to TRBD1. The sample taken for sequencing was PBMCs. CDR3 sequence (DNA): TGCGCCAGCAGTGACTTAGTACAGGGGCAAAGCTCCTATAATTCACCCCTCCACTTT. Amino acids: CASSDLVQGQSSYNSPLHF.